What follows are 9 T cell receptor beta chains derived from one specimen sequenced in a study of T cells in Graves' hyperthyroidism and ophthalmopathy. Amplified TCR beta CDR3 regions came from RNA transcripts. HTBI primers drove first-round RT-PCR of the TCR CDR3. TCRdb independently ran MiXCR on the multiplex PCR reads; one entry per CDR3 protein. Found here are hundreds of thousands of distinct CDR3 sequences, about 38% of them singletons; the top ten hold 7% to 10%. The sample comprised blood. These receptors all stem from a man between 18 and 35 years old with Graves' hyperthyroidism.

At least ten counts were recorded for this clonotype. Sequence at one end of the junction differs from germline and may be a read error. V and J are TRBV15 and TRBJ1-4; a weak D match, TRBD1 (5 bases). Germline CDR1 reads LNHNV; CDR2 reads YYDKDF (reference sequence). This CDR3 has 15 amino acids. For the CDR3, the DNA is TGTGCCACCACCAGAGGAGGGGCCAAGAATGAAAAACTGTTTTTT. Its translation is CATTRGGAKNEKLFF.

This clonotype has at least ten counts. The V and J genes are TRBV9 and TRBJ2-2, with D tentatively TRBD2 (6 bases). Germline CDR1 is SGDLS and CDR2 is YYNGEE. CDR3 length: 16 amino acids. The germline V and J ends were trimmed by 3 bases and 2 bases, with 14 bases remaining between them. The CDR3 is CASSGRSGSNTGELFF. CDR3 bases: TGTGCCAGCAGCGGCCGTAGCGGATCCAACACCGGGGAGCTGTTTTTT.

This clonotype came up many times. One end of the junction does not line up with germline, which may come from a read error. This sequence joins TRBV10-3 and TRBJ2-7; D is uncertain. CDR3 size: 13 residues. Germline-derived CDR1 and CDR2 are ENHRY and SYGVKD. CDR3 DNA: TGTGCCATCAGGGAGTCGGTCAACCGAGAGCAGTACTTC. Amino acids: CAIRESVNREQYF.

The rearrangement joins TRBV20-1 to TRBJ1-2; possible D gene TRBD1, 5 bases. V was cut by 6 bases and J by 5 bases, with 19 bases left in between. The CDR3 covers 14 residues. Germline V gives CDR1 DFQATT, CDR2 SNEGSKA (reference sequence). The chain's CDR3 is CSASSEDTSYGYTF. CDR3 in DNA: TGCAGTGCCAGCAGTGAGGACACTTCTTATGGCTACACCTTC.

This rearrangement joins TRBV10-3 to TRBJ1-2, with D perhaps matching TRBD1 (5 bases). V was pared by 8 bases and J by 8 bases, with 12 bases between. CDR3 size: 11 residues. Looked up from germline, CDR1 is ENHRY and CDR2 is SYGVKD. CDR3 in DNA: TGTGCCATCGGGAGGGGTGAAGGCTACACCTTC. Translation gives CAIGRGEGYTF.

The chain uses TRBV11-3 and TRBJ1-1; 8 nucleotides agree with TRBD1. V shed 6 bases, J shed 0 bases, and the junction held 9 bases outside the gene matches. CDR3 size: 16 residues. CDR1 is SGHNT and CDR2 is YENEEA in the germline V gene. The CDR3 is CASRSSPGGLNTEAFF. In nucleotides, the CDR3 is TGTGCCAGCAGATCAAGCCCAGGGGGCCTGAACACTGAAGCTTTCTTT.

The rearrangement uses TRBV4-1 and TRBJ2-7; 11 bases map to TRBD2. The V and J ends lost 1 base and 5 bases, in that order; junction bases with no gene match: 4. Germline CDR1 is MGHRA and CDR2 is YSYEKL. This CDR3 is 15 amino acids long. DNA of the CDR3: TGCGCCAGCAGCCAAGTGCTAGCGGGGGGCCACGAGCAGTACTTC. Protein sequence: CASSQVLAGGHEQYF.

This clonotype occurred a few times. This chain connects TRBV6-6 to TRBJ1-1; unclear D gene. This CDR3 has 14 residues. Trimming removed 5 bases from V and 0 bases from J, with 10 bases in between. Germline lookup yields CDR1 MNHNY and CDR2 SVGAGI (reference sequence). The CDR3 here is CASSADPVNTEAFF. CDR3 coding DNA: TGTGCCAGCAGTGCAGATCCCGTGAACACTGAAGCTTTCTTT.

In the case of this clonotype: A junction end diverges from the germline sequence, so it may reflect a read error. V is TRBV7-9 and J is TRBJ2-7; 12 nucleotides line up with TRBD2. Germline-derived CDR1 and CDR2 are SEHNR and FQNEAQ (reference sequence). The CDR3 is 15 amino acids. The CDR3 sequence is CASSQELAGGDEQYF. The DNA for the CDR3 is TGCGCCAGCAGCCAAGAACTAGCGGGAGGCGACGAGCAGTACTTC. The variable domain in full, with the rest retrieved from reference TRBV7-9 and TRBJ2-7, is DTGVSQNPRHKITKRGQNVTFRCDPISEHNRLYWYRQTLGQGPEFLTYFQNEAQLEKSRLLSDRFSAERPKGSFSTLEIQRTEQGDSAMYLCASSQELAGGDEQYFGPGTRLTVT.